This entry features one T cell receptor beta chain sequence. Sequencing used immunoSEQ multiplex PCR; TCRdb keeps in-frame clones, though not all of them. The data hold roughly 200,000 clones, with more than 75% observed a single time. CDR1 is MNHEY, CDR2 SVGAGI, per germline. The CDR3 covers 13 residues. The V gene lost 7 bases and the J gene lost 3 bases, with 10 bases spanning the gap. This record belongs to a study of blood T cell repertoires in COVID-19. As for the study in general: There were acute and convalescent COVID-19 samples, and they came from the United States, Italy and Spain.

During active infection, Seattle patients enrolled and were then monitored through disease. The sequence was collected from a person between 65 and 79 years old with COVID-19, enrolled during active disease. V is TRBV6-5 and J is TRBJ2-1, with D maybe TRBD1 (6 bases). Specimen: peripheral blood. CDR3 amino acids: CASNRVLYNEQFF. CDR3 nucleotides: TGTGCCAGCAACAGGGTTCTCTACAATGAGCAGTTCTTC.